Below, 5 T cell receptor beta chains from the same sample are listed, as sequenced in a study of OX40 agonist ivuxolimab in advanced cancers. Clones were read by immunoSEQ multiplex PCR, and TCRdb kept only the in-frame ones, dropping some. The table lists about 12,000 clones, around four fifths of them singletons, with 9.2% in the top ten. The material was CD4+ or CD8+ T cells sorted from blood, obtained in a trial of the OX40 agonist ivuxolimab. These receptors came from an adult with an advanced solid tumor such as melanoma, head and neck, liver or kidney cancer.

The chain uses TRBV7-2 and TRBJ2-1; D unresolved. The CDR3 is made up of 11 amino acids. The V gene's germline CDR1 is SGHTA and CDR2 FQGNSA. V was shortened by 3 bases and J by 6 bases, with 3 bases between the two germline ends. The DNA for the CDR3 is TGTGCCAGCAGCTTCCTCAATGAGCAGTTCTTC. Translating it yields CASSFLNEQFF.

This chain joins TRBV10-2 and TRBJ1-1; the D gene is possibly TRBD1 (5 bases). This CDR3 has 14 residues. Deletions cut 6 bases from V and 0 bases from J, with 11 bases between. The germline CDR1 and CDR2 sequences are WSHSY and SAAADI. In DNA form, the CDR3 reads TGCGCCAGCAGGGAGACAGACATGAACACTGAAGCTTTCTTT. This gives the protein CASRETDMNTEAFF.

The chain uses TRBV29-1 and TRBJ2-1; tentatively, D is TRBD2 (5 bases). The CDR3 is 13 residues long. The germline gives CDR1 SQVTM, CDR2 ANQGSEA. V dropped 3 bases and J dropped 6 bases, with 12 bases sitting between them. CDR3 sequence: CSVEEWTSNEQFF. CDR3 in DNA: TGCAGCGTTGAGGAGTGGACTTCCAATGAGCAGTTCTTC.

The chain employs TRBV29-1 and TRBJ1-2, with TRBD1 identical over 8 bases. With V trimmed by 5 bases and J by 3 bases, 5 bases remained unmatched. Germline loops: CDR1 SQVTM, CDR2 ANQGSEA. The CDR3 covers 13 residues. CDR3 sequence (DNA): TGCAGCGTTCCCCAACAGGGGGACTATGGCTACACCTTC. Translating it yields CSVPQQGDYGYTF. The complete variable domain, with remaining parts taken from reference TRBV29-1 and TRBJ1-2, reads SAVISQKPSRDICQRGTSLTIQCQVDSQVTMMFWYRQQPGQSLTLIATANQGSEATYESGFVIDKFPISRPNLTFSTLTVSNMSPEDSSIYLCSVPQQGDYGYTFGSGTRLTVV.

The CDR3 DNA sequence: TGCGCCAGCAGTGAAGAGGAAAAACTGTTTTTT. It encodes CASSEEEKLFF. The chain couples TRBV10-2 to TRBJ1-4; D is ambiguous. CDR3 size: 11 residues. V shed 3 bases and J shed 8 bases, with 4 bases lying between them. Germline values: CDR1 WSHSY, CDR2 SAAADI.